One sample yielded the 9 T cell receptor beta chains listed below, sequenced in a study of blood T cell repertoires in COVID-19. Sequencing was performed with immunoSEQ multiplex PCR; in TCRdb, only in-frame clones are kept and a portion is missing. The data show roughly 230,000 clones, roughly 89% seen once. Sequencing was carried out using peripheral blood. Receptor source: a woman in her fifties or sixties with COVID-19, enrolled during active disease.

The rearrangement uses TRBV10-3 and TRBJ1-1; TRBD1 matches 7 bases. V gave up 4 bases and J gave up 10 bases; unmatched junction bases: 6. Per the germline V gene, CDR1 is ENHRY and CDR2 is SYGVKD. The CDR3 runs 12 residues. The CDR3 DNA follows: TGTGCCATCAGTGGTAGGGACAGCGCAGCTTTCTTT. This translates into CAISGRDSAAFF.

This rearrangement joins TRBV7-9 to TRBJ2-1; 7 bases agree with TRBD1. The CDR3 sequence is 14 residues long. Germline CDR1 and CDR2: SEHNR and FQNEAQ (reference sequence). V lost 2 bases, J lost 4 bases, and 2 bases stayed unmatched. The CDR3 DNA reads as TGTGCCAGCAGCTTAAGACAGGGTTACAATGAGCAGTTCTTC. Its translation: CASSLRQGYNEQFF.

The V call is TRBV11-2, the J call TRBJ2-1; 11 bases are shared with TRBD2. The CDR3 is 15 amino acids. J lost 5 bases, V lost 6 bases, and 6 bases had no gene match. Germline lookup yields CDR1 SGHAT and CDR2 FQNNGV. CDR3 DNA: TGTGCCAGCAGTGCGGGACTAGCGGAACACAATGAGCAGTTCTTC. The encoded protein is CASSAGLAEHNEQFF.

V is TRBV10-3 and J is TRBJ1-2; TRBD1 aligns across 8 bases. V trimming: 0 bases; J trimming: 6 bases; junction bases outside the gene matches: 3. This CDR3 is built from 14 residues. Per the germline V gene, CDR1 is ENHRY and CDR2 is SYGVKD. CDR3 in amino acids: CAISESQGADGYTF. The CDR3 nucleotides are TGTGCCATCAGTGAGTCCCAGGGGGCCGATGGCTACACCTTC.

This clone was found once. V is TRBV19 and J is TRBJ1-1; tentative D call: TRBD1 (5 bases). Germline V gene lookup returns CDR1 LNHDA and CDR2 SQIVND (reference sequence). With 7 bases removed from V and 4 bases from J, the gap between germline ends came to 16 bases. The CDR3 length is 14 residues. For the CDR3, the DNA is TGTGCCAGTACTAGACAGCGAATATTCACTGAAGCTTTCTTT. Its protein is CASTRQRIFTEAFF.

This chain links TRBV7-2 with TRBJ1-1, with unresolved D. From germline, CDR1 is SGHTA and CDR2 FQGNSA. The germline V and J ends were trimmed by 2 bases and 1 base, with 8 bases remaining between them. CDR3 length: 14 residues. This chain's CDR3 is CASSLLTANTEAFF. The CDR3 nucleotides read TGTGCCAGCAGCTTACTTACAGCGAACACTGAAGCTTTCTTT. The full variable domain, rest sourced from reference TRBV7-2 and TRBJ1-1, is GAGVSQSPSNKVTEKGKDVELRCDPISGHTALYWYRQSLGQGLEFLIYFQGNSAPDKSGLPSDRFSAERTGGSVSTLTIQRTQQEDSAVYLCASSLLTANTEAFFGQGTRLTVV.

The chain is built from TRBV18 and TRBJ1-3; 8 positions match TRBD1. This CDR3 contains 17 residues. V was pared by 2 bases and J by 0 bases, with 6 bases of the junction left unmatched. The germline V gene has CDR1 KGHSH and CDR2 LQKENI. CDR3 DNA sequence: TGTGCCAGCTCACCAAGGACAGGGAGGATCTCTGGAAACACCATATATTTT. It yields the protein CASSPRTGRISGNTIYF.

CDR3 region: CASLLAEFYEQYF. The CDR3 bases are TGTGCCAGCTTATTAGCGGAATTTTACGAGCAGTACTTC. J is TRBJ2-7 and V is TRBV2, with D maybe TRBD2 (6 bases). CDR1 is SNHLY, CDR2 FYNNEI, per germline. This CDR3 has 13 residues. The V gene lost 8 bases and the J gene lost 4 bases, with 15 bases spanning the gap.

The V and J genes are TRBV9 and TRBJ1-1; 9 nucleotides agree with TRBD1. There are 13 residues in the CDR3. CDR1 and CDR2 (germline): SGDLS, YYNGEE. V trimming: 3 bases; J trimming: 5 bases; junction bases outside the gene matches: 2. In DNA, the CDR3 is TGTGCCAGCAGCGAGGGGACAGGGACTGAAGCTTTCTTT. Translation gives CASSEGTGTEAFF.